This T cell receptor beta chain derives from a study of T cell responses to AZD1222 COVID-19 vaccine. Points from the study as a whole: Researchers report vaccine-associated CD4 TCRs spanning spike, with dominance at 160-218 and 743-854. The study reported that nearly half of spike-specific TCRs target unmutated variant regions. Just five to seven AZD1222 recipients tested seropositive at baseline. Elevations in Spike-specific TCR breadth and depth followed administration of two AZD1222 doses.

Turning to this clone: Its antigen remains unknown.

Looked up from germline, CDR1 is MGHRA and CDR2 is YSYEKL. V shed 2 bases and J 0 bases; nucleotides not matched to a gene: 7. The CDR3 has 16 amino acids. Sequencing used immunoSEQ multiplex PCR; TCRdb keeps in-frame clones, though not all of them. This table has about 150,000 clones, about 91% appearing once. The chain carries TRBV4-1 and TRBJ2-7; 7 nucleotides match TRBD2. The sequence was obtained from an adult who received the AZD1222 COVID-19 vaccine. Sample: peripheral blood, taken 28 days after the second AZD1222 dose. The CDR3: CASSQYLAAVSYEQYF. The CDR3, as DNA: TGCGCCAGCAGCCAATATCTAGCGGCCGTCTCCTACGAGCAGTACTTC.